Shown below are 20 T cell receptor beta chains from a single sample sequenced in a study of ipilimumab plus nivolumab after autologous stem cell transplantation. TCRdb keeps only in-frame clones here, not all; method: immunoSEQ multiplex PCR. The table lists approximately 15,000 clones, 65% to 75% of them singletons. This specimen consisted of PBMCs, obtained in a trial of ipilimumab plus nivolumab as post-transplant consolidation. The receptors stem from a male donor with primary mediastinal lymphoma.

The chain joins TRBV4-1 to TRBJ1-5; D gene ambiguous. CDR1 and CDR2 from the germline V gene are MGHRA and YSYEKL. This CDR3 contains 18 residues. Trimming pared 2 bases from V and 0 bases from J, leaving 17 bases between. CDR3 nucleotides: TGCGCCAGCAGCCAATTGCCCCTGACGGGAAATAGCAATCAGCCCCAGCATTTT. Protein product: CASSQLPLTGNSNQPQHF.

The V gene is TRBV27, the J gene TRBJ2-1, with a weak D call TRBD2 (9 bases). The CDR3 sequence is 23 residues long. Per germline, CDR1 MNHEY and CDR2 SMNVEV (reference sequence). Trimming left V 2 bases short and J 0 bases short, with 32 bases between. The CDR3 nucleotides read TGTGCCAGCAGTTTAGTGGGCCAGGGGGCGCGCGTGGCGGGGGGGAGCTCCTACAATGAGCAGTTCTTC. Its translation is CASSLVGQGARVAGGSSYNEQFF.

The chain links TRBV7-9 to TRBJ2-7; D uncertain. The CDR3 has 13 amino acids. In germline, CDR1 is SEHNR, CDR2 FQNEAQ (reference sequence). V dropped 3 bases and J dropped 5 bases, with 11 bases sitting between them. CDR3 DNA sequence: TGTGCCAGCAGCTTTCCGGCCTCTCACGAGCAGTACTTC. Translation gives CASSFPASHEQYF.

CDR3 region: CASRRAGLGGTDTQYF. The CDR3 DNA is TGCGCCAGCAGGCGGGCCGGATTAGGGGGCACAGATACGCAGTATTTT. The chain links TRBV5-1 to TRBJ2-3; D is possibly TRBD1 or TRBD2 (5 bases each). Germline V gene lookup returns CDR1 SGHRS and CDR2 YFSETQ. The CDR3 consists of 16 residues. Between the trimmed V and J ends, which lost 5 bases and 1 base, there was a span of 17 bases.

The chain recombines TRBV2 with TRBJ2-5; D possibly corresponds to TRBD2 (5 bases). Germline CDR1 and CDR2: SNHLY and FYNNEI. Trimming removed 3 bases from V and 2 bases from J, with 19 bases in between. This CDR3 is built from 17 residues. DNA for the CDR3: TGTGCCAGCAGTGATCGCAAAGCGGCGGCGTGGCAAGAGACCCAGTACTTC. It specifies CASSDRKAAAWQETQYF.

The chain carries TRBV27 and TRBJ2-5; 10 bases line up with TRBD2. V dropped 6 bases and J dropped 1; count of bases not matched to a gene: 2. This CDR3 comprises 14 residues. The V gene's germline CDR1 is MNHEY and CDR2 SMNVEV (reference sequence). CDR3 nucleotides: TGTGCCAGCAGGAGGACTAGCGGCCAAGAGACCCAGTACTTC. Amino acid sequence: CASRRTSGQETQYF.

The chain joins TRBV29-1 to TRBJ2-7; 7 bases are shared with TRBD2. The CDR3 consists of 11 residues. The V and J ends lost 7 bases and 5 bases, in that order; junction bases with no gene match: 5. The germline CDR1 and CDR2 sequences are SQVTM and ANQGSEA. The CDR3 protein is CSGTSVDEQYF. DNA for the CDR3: TGCAGCGGTACTAGCGTGGACGAGCAGTACTTC.

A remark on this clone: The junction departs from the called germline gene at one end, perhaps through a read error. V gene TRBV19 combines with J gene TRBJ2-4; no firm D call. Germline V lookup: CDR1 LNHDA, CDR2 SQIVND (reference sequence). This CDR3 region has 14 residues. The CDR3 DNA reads TGTGCCAGTAGTATCGACTTTATTGATCCGGGTCGTAGCTTC. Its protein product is CASSIDFIDPGRSF.

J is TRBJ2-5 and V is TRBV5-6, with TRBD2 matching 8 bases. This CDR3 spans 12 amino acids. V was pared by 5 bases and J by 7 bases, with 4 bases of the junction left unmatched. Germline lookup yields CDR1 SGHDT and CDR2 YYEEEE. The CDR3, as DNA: TGTGCCAGCAGTGGACTAGCAGGGACCCAGTACTTC. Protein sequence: CASSGLAGTQYF.

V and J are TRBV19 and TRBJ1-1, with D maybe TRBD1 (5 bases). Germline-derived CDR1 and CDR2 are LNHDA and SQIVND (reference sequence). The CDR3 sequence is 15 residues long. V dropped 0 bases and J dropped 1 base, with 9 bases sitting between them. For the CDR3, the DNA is TGTGCCAGTAGTATAGACGGGCAGGGGAACACTGAAGCTTTCTTT. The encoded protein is CASSIDGQGNTEAFF.

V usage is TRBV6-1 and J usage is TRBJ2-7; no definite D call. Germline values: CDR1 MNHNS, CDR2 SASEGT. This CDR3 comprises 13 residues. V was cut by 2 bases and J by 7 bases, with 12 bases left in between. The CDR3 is CASSEPAMGEQYF. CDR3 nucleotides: TGTGCCAGCAGTGAACCGGCCATGGGAGAGCAGTACTTC.

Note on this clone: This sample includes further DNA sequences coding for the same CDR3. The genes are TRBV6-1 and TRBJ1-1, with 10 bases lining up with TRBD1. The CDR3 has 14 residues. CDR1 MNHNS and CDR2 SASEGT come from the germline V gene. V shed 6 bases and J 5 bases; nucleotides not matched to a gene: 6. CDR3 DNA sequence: TGTGCCAGCAGCGCGACAGGGGGCGGAACTGAAGCTTTCTTT. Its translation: CASSATGGGTEAFF.

The CDR3 here is CASSALDSSYGYTF. CDR3 sequence (DNA): TGTGCCAGCAGCGCTTTGGACAGCTCCTATGGCTACACCTTC. This rearrangement joins TRBV6-5 to TRBJ1-2; D may be TRBD1 (6 bases). The ends were cut back, 6 bases at V and 4 bases at J, with 15 bases in the middle. The germline gives CDR1 MNHEY, CDR2 SVGAGI. The CDR3 is made up of 14 amino acids.

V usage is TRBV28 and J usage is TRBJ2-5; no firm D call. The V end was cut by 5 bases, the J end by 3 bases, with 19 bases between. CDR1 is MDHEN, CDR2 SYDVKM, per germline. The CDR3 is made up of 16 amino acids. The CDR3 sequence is CASSSTSGLPEETQYF. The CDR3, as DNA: TGTGCCAGCAGTAGCACTTCGGGCCTGCCCGAAGAGACCCAGTACTTC.

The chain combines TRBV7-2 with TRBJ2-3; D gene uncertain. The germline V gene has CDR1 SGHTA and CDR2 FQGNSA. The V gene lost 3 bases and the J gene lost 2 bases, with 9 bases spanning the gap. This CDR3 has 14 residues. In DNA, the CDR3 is TGTGCCAGCAGCTTTCTGGGCGACACAGATACGCAGTATTTT. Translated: CASSFLGDTDTQYF.

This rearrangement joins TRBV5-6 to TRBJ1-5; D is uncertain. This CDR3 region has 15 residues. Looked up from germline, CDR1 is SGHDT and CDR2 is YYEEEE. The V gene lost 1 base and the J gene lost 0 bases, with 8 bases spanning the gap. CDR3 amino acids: CASSLTRDSNQPQHF. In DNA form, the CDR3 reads TGTGCCAGCAGCTTGACAAGGGATAGCAATCAGCCCCAGCATTTT.

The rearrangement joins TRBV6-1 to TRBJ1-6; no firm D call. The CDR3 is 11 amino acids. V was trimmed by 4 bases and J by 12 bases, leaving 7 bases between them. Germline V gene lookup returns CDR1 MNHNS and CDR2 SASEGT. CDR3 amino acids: CASSGGRPLHF. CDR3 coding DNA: TGTGCCAGCAGTGGAGGTAGACCCCTCCACTTT.

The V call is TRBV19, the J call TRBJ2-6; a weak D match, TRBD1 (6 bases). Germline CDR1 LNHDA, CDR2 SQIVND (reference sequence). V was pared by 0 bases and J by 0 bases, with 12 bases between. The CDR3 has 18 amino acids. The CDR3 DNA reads TGTGCCAGTAGTATAGATCACAGGGCCAACTCTGGGGCCAACGTCCTGACTTTC. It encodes CASSIDHRANSGANVLTF.

CDR3 in DNA: TGCAGCGTAAAAATAGCGGTGAGCTCCTACAATGAGCAGTTCTTC. Its protein product is CSVKIAVSSYNEQFF. The rearrangement links TRBV29-1 to TRBJ2-1, with a weak D call TRBD2 (6 bases). This CDR3 spans 15 amino acids. CDR1 is SQVTM and CDR2 is ANQGSEA in the germline V gene. V was trimmed by 6 bases and J by 0 bases, leaving 15 bases between them.

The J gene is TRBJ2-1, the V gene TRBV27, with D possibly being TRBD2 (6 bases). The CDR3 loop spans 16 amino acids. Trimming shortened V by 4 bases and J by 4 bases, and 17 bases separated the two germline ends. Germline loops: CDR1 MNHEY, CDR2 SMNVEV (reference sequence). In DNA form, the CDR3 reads TGTGCCAGCAGTTCGCGGGACCTACATCCTTACAATGAGCAGTTCTTC. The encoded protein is CASSSRDLHPYNEQFF.